This section outlines one T cell receptor beta chain sequence together with its context. The antigen is not known. This specimen comes from a study of identical twins. CDR3 length: 13 amino acids. Germline assignment: CDR1 SGHAT and CDR2 FQNNGV. The V end was cut by 11 bases, the J end by 6 bases, with 18 bases between. Study-level findings and limits: While abundant cord blood beta clonotypes carried fewer insertions, memory repertoires showed no such pattern.

A universal primer site arose from template switching, and cDNA bore unique molecular identifiers. MiXCR, run by TCRdb on the 5' RACE reads, gives a single entry per CDR3 protein. The repertoire holds around 530,000 distinct CDR3 sequences, with about 16% as singletons. The same specimen was also included in a second study, on yellow fever vaccine responses in identical twins. According to that study: The T cell response to vaccination in identical twins was reportedly partly convergent and partly personalized.

The sequencing input was CD4+ T cells sorted from blood. The source is a woman younger than 35 in good health. The chain carries TRBV11-2 and TRBJ2-3; D is perhaps TRBD1 (6 bases). The CDR3 nucleotides read TGTGCCTCGGGCAGGGGTAGTTCCGATACGCAGTATTTT. Protein product: CASGRGSSDTQYF.